This TCR beta chain was recovered during a study of early T cells in non-severe SARS-CoV-2 infection. Study as a whole: Bulk RNA taken from unsorted whole blood was sequenced, leaving chains unpaired. Broader study findings: Anti-spike CD8 responses were favored in VDJdb matching, and private and CD4 specificities were missed.

This clonotype was observed a handful of times. Its antigen remains unknown. Unique molecular identifiers were attached to individual cDNA molecules. One entry per CDR3 protein, called by TCRdb with MiXCR from the 5' RACE reads. The table records about 80,000 distinct CDR3 sequences, 10% to 15% of them present only once. This CDR3 is 14 amino acids long. Germline CDR1 reads LNHDA; CDR2 reads SQIVND (reference sequence). With 7 bases removed from V and 6 bases from J, the gap between germline ends came to 16 bases. The specimen was whole blood. This chain links TRBV19 with TRBJ2-4; tentative D call: TRBD1 (6 bases). The clonotype was recovered from an adult who was a healthcare worker with PCR-confirmed SARS-CoV-2 infection or an uninfected control (not recorded which). DNA of the CDR3: TGTGCCAGTACACACCTGGGGGCCCCAAACATTCAGTACTTC. Its protein is CASTHLGAPNIQYF.